The rows below give T cell receptor beta chains drawn from one sample of a study of blood T cell repertoires in COVID-19. The repertoire was sequenced with immunoSEQ multiplex PCR; TCRdb's copy has only in-frame clones and lacks some. The table records around 130,000 clones, about four fifths of them present only once. Input material: peripheral blood. These receptors were obtained from a woman aged 55-69 years with acute or convalescent COVID-19. The CDR3 runs from the conserved cysteine through the conserved F or W. D genes are given only for firm matches. Not every row has a clone size; where given, it reads once, few, many or a size class.

cdr3_nt | cdr3_aa | d_call | v_call | clone_size | j_call
TGTGCCAGCAGTGAAACGGACTGGCGTGGAGACACCATATATTTT | CASSETDWRGDTIYF | NA | TRBV6-1 | once | TRBJ1-3
TGTGCCACGCGGGACAGGGGGCAGGAAGAGACCCAGTACTTC | CATRDRGQEETQYF | TRBD1 | TRBV19 | NA | TRBJ2-5
TGTGCCAGCAGTTTCTCAGATACGCAGTATTTT | CASSFSDTQYF | NA | TRBV27 | NA | TRBJ2-3
TGTGCCAGTTCCTCCGGAGGGCGCGGGGAAGAGACCCAGTACTTC | CASSSGGRGEETQYF | NA | TRBV6-5 | NA | TRBJ2-5
TGTGCCAGCAGCTTGAGGACTAGCGGGGGCACAGATACGCAGTATTTT | CASSLRTSGGTDTQYF | TRBD2 | TRBV27 | NA | TRBJ2-3
TGTGCCAGCAGCCCTGGACTAGCGGGGGCTGGGGAGACCCAGTACTTC | CASSPGLAGAGETQYF | TRBD2 | TRBV7-7 | once | TRBJ2-5
TGCAGCGTTGGGACAGGGGGGGGTGAAGCTTTCTTT | CSVGTGGGEAFF | TRBD1 | TRBV29-1 | NA | TRBJ1-1
TGTGCCAGCAGCGGACAGGGTAATCGGGGTGAAAAACTGTTTTTT | CASSGQGNRGEKLFF | TRBD1 | TRBV2 | NA | TRBJ1-4
TGTGCCAGCAGCCAGTTCGGGCGGGGGCCCCAAGAGACCCAGTACTTC | CASSQFGRGPQETQYF | NA | TRBV14 | NA | TRBJ2-5
TGTGCCAGTAGTATAAAAGGAACCAGGGCTGAAGAGACCCAGTACTTC | CASSIKGTRAEETQYF | NA | TRBV19 | NA | TRBJ2-5
TGTGCCACCAGTGATGGGGACATCTATGGCTACACCTTC | CATSDGDIYGYTF | NA | TRBV24-1 | NA | TRBJ1-2
TGCGCCAGCAGCTCGGGGGGGCCCCAAGAGACCCAGTACTTC | CASSSGGPQETQYF | TRBD2 | TRBV5-1 | NA | TRBJ2-5
TGTGCCAGCAGTTTATCGAGGGCAGATAAGAAGTCGACAGATACGCAGTATTTT | CASSLSRADKKSTDTQYF | NA | TRBV27 | NA | TRBJ2-3
TGTGCCAGCAGTTACGCGTCGCCCCGGGGCAATCAGCCCCAGCATTTT | CASSYASPRGNQPQHF | NA | TRBV6-6 | NA | TRBJ1-5
TGTGCCAGCAGCCATGGGACAGGGGGGTTGGAGACCCAGTACTTC | CASSHGTGGLETQYF | TRBD1 | TRBV28 | NA | TRBJ2-5
TGCGCCAGCAGCCGCGGGTCAGAAGAGACCCAGTACTTC | CASSRGSEETQYF | NA | TRBV5-1 | once | TRBJ2-5
TGTGCCAGCAGCGCCACAGGAATTAACACCGGGGAGCTGTTTTTT | CASSATGINTGELFF | NA | TRBV5-6 | once | TRBJ2-2
TGTGCCAGCCGGACAGGAGGGGCCGGGGCCAACGTCCTGACTTTC | CASRTGGAGANVLTF | NA | TRBV2 | NA | TRBJ2-6
TGTGCCAGTAGTAGACAAATAAACACTGAAGCTTTCTTT | CASSRQINTEAFF | NA | TRBV19 | once | TRBJ1-1
TGTGCCACCAGTGGAACGAGCTCCTATAATTCACCCCTCCACTTT | CATSGTSSYNSPLHF | NA | TRBV24-1 | NA | TRBJ1-6
TGTGCCAGCAGCCAAGATCCACCTAGCGGGGGACGGGATACGCAGTATTTT | CASSQDPPSGGRDTQYF | TRBD2 | TRBV14 | NA | TRBJ2-3
TGCGCCAGCAGTGACCTTTCTAATGAAAAACTGTTTTTT | CASSDLSNEKLFF | NA | TRBV10-2 | NA | TRBJ1-4
TGTGCCAGTAGACTAGCGGGGGGCAGGGATACGCAGTATTTT | CASRLAGGRDTQYF | TRBD2 | TRBV19 | NA | TRBJ2-3